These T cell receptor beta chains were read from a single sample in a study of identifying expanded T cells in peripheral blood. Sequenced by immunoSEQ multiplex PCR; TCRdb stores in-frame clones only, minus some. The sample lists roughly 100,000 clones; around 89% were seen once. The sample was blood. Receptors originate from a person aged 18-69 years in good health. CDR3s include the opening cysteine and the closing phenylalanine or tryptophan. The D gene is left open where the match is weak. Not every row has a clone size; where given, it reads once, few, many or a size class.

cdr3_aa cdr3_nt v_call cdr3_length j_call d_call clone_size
CATQTILSNQPQHF TGTGCCACCCAGACAATACTTAGCAATCAGCCCCAGCATTTT TRBV6-1 14 TRBJ1-5 NA few
CASSTRGRNTEAFF TGTGCCAGCAGCACCAGGGGGCGGAACACTGAAGCTTTCTTT TRBV7-9 14 TRBJ1-1 TRBD1 NA
CASSERTGKNTGELFF TGTGCCAGCAGTGAAAGGACAGGGAAAAACACCGGGGAGCTGTTTTTT TRBV2 16 TRBJ2-2 TRBD1 NA
CSVEVSENYGYTF TGCAGCGTTGAAGTATCAGAGAACTATGGCTACACCTTC TRBV29-1 13 TRBJ1-2 NA few
CASSLSGPGELFF TGCGCCAGCAGTTTGAGCGGGCCCGGGGAGCTGTTTTTT TRBV5-1 13 TRBJ2-2 NA NA
CASTPYPETQYF TGTGCCAGCACACCCTATCCGGAGACCCAGTACTTC TRBV7-9 12 TRBJ2-5 NA NA
CASSLGSGNTEAFF TGTGCCAGCAGCTTAGGTTCGGGGAACACTGAAGCTTTCTTT TRBV7-9 14 TRBJ1-1 NA NA
CASSLDIGGNTIYF TGCGCCAGCAGCTTGGACATAGGGGGAAACACCATATATTTT TRBV5-1 14 TRBJ1-3 NA NA
CASSALASGRENEQFF TGTGCCAGCAGCGCACTCGCTAGCGGGAGGGAAAATGAGCAGTTCTTC TRBV6-4 16 TRBJ2-1 TRBD2 NA
CASSLEVSSYEQYF TGCGCCAGCAGCTTGGAAGTTAGCTCCTACGAGCAGTACTTC TRBV5-1 14 TRBJ2-7 NA NA
CASTTGGLAETYEQYF TGTGCCAGCACCACAGGAGGACTAGCGGAAACCTACGAGCAGTACTTC TRBV2 16 TRBJ2-7 TRBD2 NA
CASSPAWGSTDTQYF TGTGCCAGCAGCCCCGCGTGGGGGTCCACAGATACGCAGTATTTT TRBV7-2 15 TRBJ2-3 NA NA
CASSQSTGGFTGELFF TGCGCCAGCAGCCAATCGACAGGGGGCTTCACCGGGGAGCTGTTTTTT TRBV5-1 16 TRBJ2-2 TRBD1 NA
CASSTGLSNNSPLHF TGTGCCAGTAGCACGGGCCTCTCTAATAATTCACCCCTCCACTTT TRBV19 15 TRBJ1-6 NA NA
CASSAFGNNQPQHF TGTGCCAGCAGCGCGTTTGGCAACAATCAGCCCCAGCATTTT TRBV11-1 14 TRBJ1-5 NA NA
CASSAPGFLNTEAFF TGTGCCAGCAGCGCCCCAGGGTTTTTAAACACTGAAGCTTTCTTT TRBV9 15 TRBJ1-1 NA NA
CASSPDGRFYGTQYF TGTGCCAGCAGCCCAGACGGCCGCTTTTACGGGACGCAGTATTTT TRBV9 15 TRBJ2-3 NA NA
CASSQGGNSYEQYF TGTGCCAGCAGCCAAGGGGGCAACTCCTACGAGCAGTACTTC TRBV6-5 14 TRBJ2-7 TRBD1 NA
CASSSPTVMNTEAFF TGTGCCAGCAGCTCCCCGACGGTTATGAACACTGAAGCTTTCTTT TRBV11-1 15 TRBJ1-1 NA NA
CASSQTRTGKETQYF TGTGCCAGCAGCCAAACGAGGACAGGGAAGGAGACCCAGTACTTC TRBV7-2 15 TRBJ2-5 TRBD1 NA
CASSLGVGETQYF TGTGCCAGCAGCTTAGGGGTCGGGGAGACCCAGTACTTC TRBV7-3 13 TRBJ2-5 NA NA
CASGKGQGYGETQYF TGTGCCAGCGGTAAAGGGCAGGGATATGGCGAGACCCAGTACTTC TRBV11-2 15 TRBJ2-5 NA NA
CASSLLATNEKLFF TGTGCCAGCAGCTTACTCGCAACTAATGAAAAACTGTTTTTT TRBV5-6 14 TRBJ1-4 NA few
CASSPLGQGAEQYF TGTGCCAGCAGCCCGCTGGGACAGGGGGCCGAGCAGTACTTC TRBV5-6 14 TRBJ2-7 TRBD1 NA
CASKGRSGELFF TGTGCCAGCAAGGGACGTAGCGGGGAGCTGTTTTTT TRBV6-5 12 TRBJ2-2 NA NA
CASTSRGADTGELFF TGTGCCAGTACCTCGAGGGGAGCGGACACCGGGGAGCTGTTTTTT TRBV19 15 TRBJ2-2 NA NA
CASSFGRTGSNEKLFF TGCGCCAGCAGCTTCGGAAGGACAGGGTCCAATGAAAAACTGTTTTTT TRBV5-1 16 TRBJ1-4 TRBD1 NA
CASSQLLAGGPYEQYF TGTGCCAGCAGCCAGTTACTAGCGGGAGGGCCCTACGAGCAGTACTTC TRBV4-2 16 TRBJ2-7 TRBD2 NA
CAWSVARVRRPGELFF TGTGCCTGGAGTGTGGCGAGGGTTAGGCGCCCCGGGGAGCTGTTTTTT TRBV30 16 TRBJ2-2 NA NA
CASSLWAGGYEQYF TGTGCCAGCAGTTTATGGGCAGGGGGCTACGAGCAGTACTTC TRBV28 14 TRBJ2-7 TRBD1 NA
CASSQEPQNIQYF TGTGCCAGCAGCCAAGAGCCTCAAAACATTCAGTACTTC TRBV14 13 TRBJ2-4 NA NA
CASSPGTRRSVQFF TGTGCCAGCTCACCAGGGACTAGGAGATCAGTGCAGTTCTTC TRBV18 14 TRBJ2-1 TRBD2 NA
CASSLNRAGEIGAFF TGTGCCAGCAGCTTAAACCGGGCAGGAGAAATAGGAGCTTTCTTT TRBV7-9 15 TRBJ1-1 NA NA
CAWNSGGGYGYTF TGTGCCTGGAACTCAGGGGGCGGCTATGGCTACACCTTC TRBV30 13 TRBJ1-2 TRBD1 NA
CASRLGSDTQYF TGTGCCAGCCGGTTGGGGTCAGATACGCAGTATTTT TRBV7-2 12 TRBJ2-3 NA NA
CASSRRQGVYNEQFF TGTGCCAGCTCACGACGGCAGGGGGTTTACAATGAGCAGTTCTTC TRBV18 15 TRBJ2-1 TRBD1 NA
CASSYAGAYEQYF TGTGCCAGCAGTTATGCCGGAGCCTACGAGCAGTACTTC TRBV6-6 13 TRBJ2-7 NA NA
CASRTSGTGFYEQYF TGTGCCAGCAGAACGTCCGGGACAGGTTTCTACGAGCAGTACTTC TRBV6-5 15 TRBJ2-7 TRBD1 NA
CASGTGDRETQYF TGTGCCAGCGGTACGGGGGATCGCGAGACCCAGTACTTC TRBV19 13 TRBJ2-5 NA NA
CASSFFNYGYTF TGCGCCAGCAGCTTCTTTAACTATGGCTACACCTTC TRBV5-1 12 TRBJ1-2 NA NA
CASSLGLQVTQYF TGTGCCAGCAGCCTGGGACTTCAGGTAACCCAGTACTTC TRBV2 13 TRBJ2-5 NA NA
CASSPPTGLSTRNTEAFF TGTGCCAGCTCACCACCGACAGGGCTCTCCACCCGGAACACTGAAGCTTTCTTT TRBV18 18 TRBJ1-1 TRBD1 NA
CASSLLPGYYGYTF TGTGCCAGCAGCTTATTACCAGGTTATTATGGCTACACCTTC TRBV7-3 14 TRBJ1-2 NA NA
CASEANYGYTF TGTGCCAGCGAGGCTAACTATGGCTACACCTTC TRBV7-2 11 TRBJ1-2 NA NA
CASSAEWQNNQPQHF TGTGCCAGCAGTGCCGAGTGGCAGAACAATCAGCCCCAGCATTTT TRBV2 15 TRBJ1-5 NA NA